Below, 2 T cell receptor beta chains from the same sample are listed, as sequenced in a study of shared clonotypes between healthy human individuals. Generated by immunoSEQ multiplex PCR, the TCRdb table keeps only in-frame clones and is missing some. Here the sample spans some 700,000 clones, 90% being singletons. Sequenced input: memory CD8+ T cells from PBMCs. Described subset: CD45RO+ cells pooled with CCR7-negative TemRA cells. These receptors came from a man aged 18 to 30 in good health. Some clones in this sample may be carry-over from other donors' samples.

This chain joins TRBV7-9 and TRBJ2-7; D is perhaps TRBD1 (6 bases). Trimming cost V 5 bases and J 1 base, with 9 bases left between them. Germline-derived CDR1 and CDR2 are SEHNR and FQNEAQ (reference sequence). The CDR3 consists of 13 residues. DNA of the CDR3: TGTGCCAGCAGCACTACAGGGTCCTACGAGCAGTACTTC. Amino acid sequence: CASSTTGSYEQYF.

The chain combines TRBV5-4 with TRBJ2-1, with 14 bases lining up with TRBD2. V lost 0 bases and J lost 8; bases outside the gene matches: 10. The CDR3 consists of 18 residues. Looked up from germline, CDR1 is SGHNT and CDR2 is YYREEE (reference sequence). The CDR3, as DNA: TGTGCCAGCAGCTTGGGACTAGCGGGAGGGCTTTCGGGCCATGAGCAGTTCTTC. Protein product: CASSLGLAGGLSGHEQFF.